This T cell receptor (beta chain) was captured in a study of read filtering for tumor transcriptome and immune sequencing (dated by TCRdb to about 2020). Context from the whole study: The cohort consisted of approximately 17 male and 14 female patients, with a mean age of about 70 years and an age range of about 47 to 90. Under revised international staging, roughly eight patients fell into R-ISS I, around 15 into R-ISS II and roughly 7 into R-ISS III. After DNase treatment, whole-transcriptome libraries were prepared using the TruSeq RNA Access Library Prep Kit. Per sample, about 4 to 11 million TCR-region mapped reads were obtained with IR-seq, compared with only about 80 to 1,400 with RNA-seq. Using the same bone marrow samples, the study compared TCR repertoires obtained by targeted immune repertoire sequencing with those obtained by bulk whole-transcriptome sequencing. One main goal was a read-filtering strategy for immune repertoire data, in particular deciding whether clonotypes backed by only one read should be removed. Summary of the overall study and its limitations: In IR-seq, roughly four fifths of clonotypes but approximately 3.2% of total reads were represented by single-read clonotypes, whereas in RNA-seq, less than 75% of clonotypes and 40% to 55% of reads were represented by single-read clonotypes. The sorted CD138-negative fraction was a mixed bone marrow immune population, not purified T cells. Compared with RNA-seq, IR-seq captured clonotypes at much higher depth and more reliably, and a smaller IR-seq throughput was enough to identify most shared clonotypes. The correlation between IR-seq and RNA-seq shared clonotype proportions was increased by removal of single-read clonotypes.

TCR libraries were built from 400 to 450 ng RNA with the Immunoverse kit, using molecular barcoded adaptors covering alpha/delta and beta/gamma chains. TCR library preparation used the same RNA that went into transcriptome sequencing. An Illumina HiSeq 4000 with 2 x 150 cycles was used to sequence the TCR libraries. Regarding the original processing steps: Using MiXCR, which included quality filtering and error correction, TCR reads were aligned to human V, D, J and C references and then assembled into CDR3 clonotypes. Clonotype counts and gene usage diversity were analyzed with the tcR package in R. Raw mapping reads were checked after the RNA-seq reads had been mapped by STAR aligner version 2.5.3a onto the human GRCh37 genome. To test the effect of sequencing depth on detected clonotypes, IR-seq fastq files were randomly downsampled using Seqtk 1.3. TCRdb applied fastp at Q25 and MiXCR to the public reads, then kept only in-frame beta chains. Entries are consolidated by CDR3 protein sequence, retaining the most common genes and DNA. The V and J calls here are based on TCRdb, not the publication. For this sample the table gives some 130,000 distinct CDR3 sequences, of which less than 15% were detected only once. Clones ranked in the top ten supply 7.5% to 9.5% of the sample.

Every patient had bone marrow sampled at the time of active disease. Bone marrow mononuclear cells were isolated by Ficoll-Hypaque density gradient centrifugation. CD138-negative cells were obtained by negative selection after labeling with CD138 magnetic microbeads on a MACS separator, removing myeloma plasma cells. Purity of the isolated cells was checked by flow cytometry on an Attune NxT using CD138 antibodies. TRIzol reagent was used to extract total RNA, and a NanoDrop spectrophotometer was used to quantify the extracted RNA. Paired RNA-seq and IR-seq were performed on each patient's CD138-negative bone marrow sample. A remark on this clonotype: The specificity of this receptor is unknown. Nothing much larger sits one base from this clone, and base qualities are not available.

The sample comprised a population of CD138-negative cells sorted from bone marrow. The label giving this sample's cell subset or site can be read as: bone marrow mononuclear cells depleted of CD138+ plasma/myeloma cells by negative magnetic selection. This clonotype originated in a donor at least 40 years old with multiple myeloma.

This receptor has the CDR3 CASSLAFGPYNEQFF. In nucleotides, the sequence is TGTGCCAGCAGCTTAGCGTTTGGTCCTTACAATGAGCAGTTCTTC. The V and J segments used are TRBV7-2 and TRBJ2-1, with the D gene uncertain. Inclusive of the bounding cysteine and phenylalanine, the CDR3 is 15 residues long. Only CDR3 DNA is held: 45 bases, read in frame from base 1. V drops 0 bases and J drops 4 bases, leaving 10 bases in between. The germline V gene supplies CDR1 SGHTA and CDR2 FQGNSA.